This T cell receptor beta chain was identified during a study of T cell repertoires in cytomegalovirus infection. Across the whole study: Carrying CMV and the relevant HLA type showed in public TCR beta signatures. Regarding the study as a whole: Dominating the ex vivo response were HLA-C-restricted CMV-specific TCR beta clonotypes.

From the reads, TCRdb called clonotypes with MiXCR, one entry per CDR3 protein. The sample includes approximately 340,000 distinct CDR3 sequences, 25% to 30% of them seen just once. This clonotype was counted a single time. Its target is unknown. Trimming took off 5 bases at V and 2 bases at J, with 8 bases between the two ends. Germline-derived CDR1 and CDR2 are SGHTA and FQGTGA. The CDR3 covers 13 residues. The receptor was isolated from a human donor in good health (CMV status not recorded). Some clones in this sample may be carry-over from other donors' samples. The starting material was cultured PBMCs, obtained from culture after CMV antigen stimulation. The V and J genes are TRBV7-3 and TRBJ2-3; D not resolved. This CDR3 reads CASSQHDTDTQYF. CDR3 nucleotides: TGTGCCAGCAGCCAGCACGACACAGATACGCAGTATTTT.